These T cell receptor beta chains were read from a single sample in a study of blood T cell repertoires in COVID-19. TCRdb's copy holds only in-frame clones and misses some; the assay was immunoSEQ multiplex PCR. This repertoire shows about 94,000 clones, roughly 84% found once; its top ten account for 6.3%. The sample was peripheral blood. The receptors derive from a man between 60 and 75 years old with acute or convalescent COVID-19. Both conserved end residues are part of each CDR3. The D gene is left open where the match is weak. Clone size is shown for a subset of rows, as once, few, many or a class of expanded clone.

>.|.|TRBJ2-5|TRBV19
CASSIGGSGTLGRETQYF
TGTGCCAGTAGTATAGGGGGATCCGGGACATTAGGGAGAGAGACCCAGTACTTC
>.|TRBD1|TRBJ1-2|TRBV27
CASSVTRGYGYTF
TGTGCCAGCAGTGTGACCAGGGGGTATGGCTACACCTTC
>.|.|TRBJ2-7|TRBV14
CASSHDGPRVGEQYF
TGTGCCAGCAGCCACGACGGGCCCAGGGTGGGCGAGCAGTACTTC
>.|.|TRBJ2-1|TRBV2
CASSEGQGTQFF
TGTGCCAGCAGTGAGGGGCAGGGGACACAGTTCTTC
>.|.|TRBJ1-5|TRBV7-2
CASSPRSRSDQPQHF
TGTGCCAGCAGCCCCCGTAGCCGCTCGGATCAGCCCCAGCATTTT
>once|.|TRBJ1-2|TRBV15
CATSRGQDANYGYTF
TGTGCCACCAGCAGGGGGCAGGATGCTAACTATGGCTACACCTTC
>.|.|TRBJ1-1|TRBV21-1
CASSKAQGRAEAFF
TGTGCCAGCAGCAAAGCTCAGGGTCGCGCTGAAGCTTTCTTT
>.|.|TRBJ2-5|TRBV9
CASSVAAGSQETQYF
TGTGCCAGCAGCGTAGCGGCGGGGAGCCAAGAGACCCAGTACTTC
>.|TRBD1|TRBJ1-5|TRBV30
CAWSALTGAVSQPQHF
TGTGCCTGGAGTGCCTTGACAGGGGCAGTAAGTCAGCCCCAGCATTTT
>once|.|TRBJ2-1|TRBV12-3/TRBV12-4
CASSLEGRGQFF
TGTGCCAGCAGTTTAGAGGGTAGGGGGCAGTTCTTC
>.|.|TRBJ2-7|TRBV10-3
CAISEQGAVGIYEQYF
TGTGCCATCAGTGAACAGGGAGCAGTAGGGATCTACGAGCAGTACTTC
>.|TRBD2|TRBJ2-5|TRBV5-1
CASSTGLAGVETQYF
TGCGCCAGCAGCACGGGACTAGCGGGGGTGGAGACCCAGTACTTC
>.|TRBD1|TRBJ1-3|TRBV25-1
CASRGQGFGNTIYF
TGTGCCAGCAGAGGACAGGGGTTCGGAAACACCATATATTTT
>once|.|TRBJ2-1|TRBV5-4
CASSFGILSYNEQFF
TGTGCCAGCAGCTTCGGGATACTATCCTACAATGAGCAGTTCTTC
>.|.|TRBJ1-2|TRBV11-2
CASSLDLSLNYGYTF
TGTGCCAGCAGCTTAGATTTGAGCCTGAACTATGGCTACACCTTC
>.|TRBD1|TRBJ2-7|TRBV4-3
CASSPGQGLREQYF
TGCGCCAGCAGCCCGGGACAGGGCCTTCGGGAGCAGTACTTC
>.|.|TRBJ1-1|TRBV11-2
CASSFGGTEAFF
TGTGCCAGCAGCTTCGGGGGCACTGAAGCTTTCTTT
>.|TRBD1|TRBJ1-2|TRBV19
CASRPGTGGYGYTF
TGTGCCAGTAGACCCGGGACAGGGGGTTATGGCTACACCTTC
>.|TRBD1|TRBJ1-2|TRBV6-5
CASSGGHGYTF
TGTGCCAGTTCAGGGGGCCATGGCTACACCTTC
>.|.|TRBJ2-1|TRBV27
CASNPLRGESYNEQFF
TGTGCCAGCAACCCTCTCAGGGGGGAATCCTACAATGAGCAGTTCTTC
>.|.|TRBJ1-1|TRBV18
CASSPSPGGNTEAFF
TGTGCCAGCTCACCCTCACCTGGGGGCAACACTGAAGCTTTCTTT
>.|TRBD2|TRBJ2-1|TRBV5-1
CASSLTSGGQDEQFF
TGCGCCAGCAGCCTGACTAGCGGGGGGCAGGATGAGCAGTTCTTC
>.|TRBD1|TRBJ2-7|TRBV7-8
CASSLTGGSYEQYF
TGTGCCAGCAGCCTGACAGGGGGCTCCTACGAGCAGTACTTC
>.|.|TRBJ1-1|TRBV2
CASSEWGGHTEAFF
TGTGCCAGCAGTGAATGGGGGGGGCACACTGAAGCTTTCTTT
>.|TRBD1|TRBJ1-1|TRBV4-1
CASSHRDRNTEAFF
TGCGCCAGCAGCCATCGGGACAGGAACACTGAAGCTTTCTTT
>few|.|TRBJ1-3|TRBV7-8
CASSLGRGPGNTIYF
TGTGCCAGCAGCCTTGGCCGTGGGCCAGGAAACACCATATATTTT
>few|TRBD1|TRBJ1-1|TRBV4-2
CASSQRDREAFF
TGTGCCAGCAGCCAACGGGACAGGGAAGCTTTCTTT
>.|.|TRBJ2-2|TRBV5-1
CASSLDFGWRLPNTGELFF
TGCGCCAGCAGCTTGGACTTCGGTTGGCGGTTGCCGAACACCGGGGAGCTGTTTTTT
>.|.|TRBJ2-1|TRBV11-2
CASSLEGTEQFF
TGTGCCAGCAGCTTAGAGGGGACAGAGCAGTTCTTC
>.|TRBD1|TRBJ1-3|TRBV2
CASRQRIRGWRNTIYF
TGTGCCAGCAGGCAAAGAATCAGGGGGTGGAGAAACACCATATATTTT
>.|TRBD1|TRBJ2-2|TRBV5-4
CASSWGTGGGELFF
TGTGCCAGCAGCTGGGGGACAGGGGGCGGGGAGCTGTTTTTT
>.|.|TRBJ2-7|TRBV19
CASSAGTYEQYF
TGTGCCAGTAGTGCAGGGACCTACGAGCAGTACTTC
>.|TRBD1|TRBJ1-2|TRBV19
CASTARQGYGYTF
TGTGCCAGTACCGCCCGACAGGGCTATGGCTACACCTTC
>.|TRBD1|TRBJ1-1|TRBV4-1
CASSFRDRGNTEAFF
TGCGCCAGCAGCTTCCGGGACAGGGGGAACACTGAAGCTTTCTTT
>.|.|TRBJ2-7|TRBV20-1
CSARSGHEQYF
TGCAGTGCTAGAAGCGGGCACGAGCAGTACTTC
>.|TRBD1|TRBJ1-2|TRBV5-4
CASSLVVLEGADGYTF
TGTGCCAGCAGCTTGGTTGTCCTTGAGGGGGCAGATGGCTACACCTTC
>.|TRBD2|TRBJ2-1|TRBV7-3
CASSLDPGGPNEQFF
TGTGCCAGCAGCTTAGACCCGGGGGGGCCGAATGAGCAGTTCTTC
>few|TRBD1|TRBJ1-1|TRBV12-5
CASGLGDRWNTEAFF
TGTGCTAGTGGTTTGGGGGACAGGTGGAACACTGAAGCTTTCTTT
>.|TRBD1|TRBJ1-2|TRBV5-4
CASSLRTGSLNYGYTF
TGTGCCAGCAGCTTGAGGACAGGGTCCCTTAACTATGGCTACACCTTC
>once|.|TRBJ1-5|TRBV30
CAWSPGGGRNQPQHF
TGTGCCTGGAGCCCCGGGGGGGGGCGAAATCAGCCCCAGCATTTT
>.|.|TRBJ1-5|TRBV6-5
CASGRQDYSNQPQHF
TGTGCCAGCGGACGCCAGGACTATAGCAATCAGCCCCAGCATTTT
>.|TRBD1|TRBJ1-2|TRBV6-5
CASSRTGSYGYTF
TGTGCCAGCAGTCGGACAGGGTCTTATGGCTACACCTTC
>.|.|TRBJ2-5|TRBV2
CASSKQGAQETQYF
TGTGCCAGCAGTAAGCAGGGTGCACAAGAGACCCAGTACTTC
>.|TRBD1|TRBJ1-2|TRBV4-2
CASSRDAGQGGNYGYTF
TGTGCCAGCAGCCGAGACGCGGGACAGGGGGGGAACTATGGCTACACCTTC
>.|.|TRBJ1-3|TRBV7-3
CASSLTFHPEGSGNTIYF
TGTGCCAGCAGCTTAACCTTCCACCCCGAGGGATCTGGAAACACCATATATTTT